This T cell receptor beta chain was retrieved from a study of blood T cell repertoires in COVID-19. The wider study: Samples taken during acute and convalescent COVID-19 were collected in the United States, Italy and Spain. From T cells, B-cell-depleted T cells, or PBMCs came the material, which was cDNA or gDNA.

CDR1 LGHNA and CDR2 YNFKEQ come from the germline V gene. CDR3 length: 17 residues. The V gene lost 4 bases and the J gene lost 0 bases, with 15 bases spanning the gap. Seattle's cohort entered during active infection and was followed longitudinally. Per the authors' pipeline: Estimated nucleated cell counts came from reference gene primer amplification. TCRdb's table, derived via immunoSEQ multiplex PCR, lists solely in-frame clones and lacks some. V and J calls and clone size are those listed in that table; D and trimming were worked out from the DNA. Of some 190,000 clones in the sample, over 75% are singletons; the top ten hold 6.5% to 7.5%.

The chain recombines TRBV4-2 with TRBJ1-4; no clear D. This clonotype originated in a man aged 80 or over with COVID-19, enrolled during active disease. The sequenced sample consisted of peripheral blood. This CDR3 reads CASSPSAAEATNEKLFF. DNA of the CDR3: TGTGCCAGCAGCCCCTCAGCGGCGGAGGCAACTAATGAAAAACTGTTTTTT.